Listed here are 16 T cell receptor beta chains from one sample, sequenced in a study of blood T cell repertoires in COVID-19. Repertoires were generated with immunoSEQ multiplex PCR, while TCRdb's copy carries only in-frame clones and drops some. The sample has roughly 400,000 clones; approximately 90% are singletons. The material sequenced was PBMCs or T cells enriched from blood (not recorded which). The receptors were sampled from a woman younger than 30 who had been exposed to COVID-19.

The rearrangement links TRBV12-5 to TRBJ2-5, with TRBD2 matching over 12 bases. The germline gives CDR1 LGHNT, CDR2 FRNRAP. The CDR3 is made up of 16 amino acids. V lost 4 bases, J lost 2 bases, and 5 bases stayed unmatched. The CDR3 region has the DNA TGTGCTAGTGGTTCCCCGACTAGCGGGGGACAAGAGACCCAGTACTTC. This translates into CASGSPTSGGQETQYF.

The chain combines TRBV5-1 with TRBJ2-3; 9 bases line up with TRBD2. V gave up 0 bases and J gave up 1 base; unmatched junction bases: 3. CDR3 size: 16 residues. In germline, CDR1 is SGHRS, CDR2 YFSETQ. The CDR3 coding sequence is TGCGCCAGCAGCTTGGAGAGGACTAGCGGCACAGATACGCAGTATTTT. This encodes CASSLERTSGTDTQYF.

The genes are TRBV7-9 and TRBJ1-2; 7 bases match TRBD1. J gave up 3 bases and V 7 bases, and 2 bases lay outside the gene matches. Germline loops: CDR1 SEHNR, CDR2 FQNEAQ (reference sequence). CDR3 length equals 12 residues. In DNA, the CDR3 is TGTGCCAGCAAGCAGGGGGACTATGGCTACACCTTC. Translating it yields CASKQGDYGYTF.

The chain employs TRBV27 and TRBJ2-7; 9 bases are shared with TRBD2. Germline lookup yields CDR1 MNHEY and CDR2 SMNVEV (reference sequence). With V trimmed by 3 bases and J by 3 bases, 3 bases remained unmatched. This CDR3 spans 14 amino acids. CDR3 loop: CASSLGGRVYEQYF. The CDR3 DNA is TGTGCCAGCAGTTTGGGCGGGAGGGTCTACGAGCAGTACTTC.

The chain combines TRBV5-5 with TRBJ1-5, with a tentative D call TRBD1 (6 bases). Trimming stripped 4 bases from V and 1 base from J, with 12 bases between. Germline V gives CDR1 SGHKS, CDR2 YYEKEE (reference sequence). The CDR3 sequence is 15 residues long. The CDR3 region is CASSPPDRSNQPQHF. The CDR3 DNA follows: TGTGCCAGCAGCCCTCCAGACAGGAGCAATCAGCCCCAGCATTTT.

In its sample, this clone was seen a few times. The genes are TRBV12-3 or TRBV12-4 and TRBJ1-1; D possibly corresponds to TRBD1 (6 bases). V was clipped by 4 bases and J by 4 bases, with 10 bases between them. The CDR3 has 13 amino acids. The CDR3 sequence: CASSYMTGTEAFF. The DNA of the CDR3 is TGTGCCAGCAGTTACATGACAGGCACTGAAGCTTTCTTT.

The count of this clone is one. The chain recombines TRBV9 with TRBJ1-1, with 7 bases identical to TRBD1. The CDR3 covers 16 residues. The trim removed 3 bases at V and 1 base at J, leaving 9 bases unmatched. The germline V gene encodes CDR1 SGDLS and CDR2 YYNGEE. The CDR3 nucleotides read TGTGCCAGCAGCGCCCAGGGGGGACGGCCGAACACTGAAGCTTTCTTT. It is translated as CASSAQGGRPNTEAFF.

The chain employs TRBV10-3 and TRBJ2-7, with 7 bases identical to TRBD2. CDR3 size: 13 residues. Per germline, CDR1 ENHRY and CDR2 SYGVKD. J lost 3 bases, V lost 4 bases, and 3 bases had no gene match. The CDR3 reads CAISGSGIYEQYF. Written as DNA, the CDR3 is TGTGCCATCAGTGGAAGCGGGATCTACGAGCAGTACTTC.

The rearrangement links TRBV28 to TRBJ2-7; 7 bases match TRBD1. The V gene end was trimmed by 4 bases and the J gene end by 3 bases; junction bases not matched to a gene: 12. The CDR3 consists of 16 residues. In germline, CDR1 is MDHEN, CDR2 SYDVKM. This CDR3 reads CASSSLSEGAFYEQYF. CDR3 sequence (DNA): TGTGCCAGCAGTTCCCTTTCAGAGGGGGCATTCTACGAGCAGTACTTC.

The chain combines TRBV2 with TRBJ1-1; 7 nucleotides line up with TRBD1. Trimming cost V 0 bases and J 0 bases; bases outside gene matches: 4. The V gene's germline CDR1 is SNHLY and CDR2 FYNNEI. The CDR3 sequence is 16 residues long. CDR3: CASSEAGGQLNTEAFF. CDR3 coding DNA: TGTGCCAGCAGTGAAGCGGGGGGACAGCTGAACACTGAAGCTTTCTTT.

This rearrangement joins TRBV28 to TRBJ2-7, with TRBD2 matching 8 bases. The ends lost 6 bases at V and 4 bases at J; junction bases unmatched: 8. This CDR3 is 14 amino acids long. Germline values: CDR1 MDHEN, CDR2 SYDVKM. The DNA for the CDR3 is TGTGCCAGCAGCCGCCTAGCGGGCGTTTACGAGCAGTACTTC. Translated: CASSRLAGVYEQYF.

The genes are TRBV24-1 and TRBJ2-4; 7 positions agree with TRBD1. Trimming at V came to 7 bases and at J to 0 bases, leaving 8 bases not matched to a gene. The germline V gene encodes CDR1 KGHDR and CDR2 SFDVKD. The CDR3 consists of 16 residues. This CDR3 reads CATRTGTVLAKNIQYF. In DNA, the CDR3 is TGTGCCACCAGGACTGGGACAGTTTTAGCCAAAAACATTCAGTACTTC.

The rearrangement joins TRBV30 to TRBJ1-2, with 10 nucleotides matching TRBD1. This CDR3 comprises 14 residues. Germline CDR1 and CDR2: GTSNPN and SVGIG (reference sequence). V shed 3 bases and J 10 bases; nucleotides not matched to a gene: 11. The CDR3 bases are TGTGCCTGGAGCCTATTAGGGACAGGGGACCCCTACACCTTC. The encoded protein is CAWSLLGTGDPYTF.

In the case of this clone: The junction and the germline gene differ at one end; a read error may be behind it. The chain is built from TRBV7-7 and TRBJ2-1; 8 nucleotides line up with TRBD2. The CDR3 runs to 15 residues. The germline V gene encodes CDR1 SSHAT and CDR2 FNYEAQ (reference sequence). For the CDR3, the DNA is TGTGCTAGCAGCTTAGGACTAGCTATCGACAATGAGCAGTTCTTC. This translates into CASSLGLAIDNEQFF.

CDR3 amino acids: CASSFHRDRGLYEQYF. DNA of the CDR3: TGTGCCAGCAGTTTCCACCGGGACAGGGGGTTGTACGAGCAGTACTTC. The gene calls are TRBV28 and TRBJ2-7; 11 bases are a match to TRBD1. Germline values: CDR1 MDHEN, CDR2 SYDVKM. There are 16 residues in the CDR3. Trimming cost V 3 bases and J 4 bases; bases outside gene matches: 8. Looking up the rest from reference TRBV28 and TRBJ2-7 gives the full variable domain: DVKVTQSSRYLVKRTGEKVFLECVQDMDHENMFWYRQDPGLGLRLIYFSYDVKMKEKGDIPEGYSVSREKKERFSLILESASTNQTSMYLCASSFHRDRGLYEQYFGPGTRLTVT.

This chain connects TRBV29-1 to TRBJ2-3; 13 bases line up with TRBD2. CDR3 size: 17 residues. The germline CDR1 and CDR2 sequences are SQVTM and ANQGSEA. Trimming at V came to 1 base and at J to 2 bases, leaving 6 bases not matched to a gene. CDR3 coding DNA: TGCAGCGTTGAAGGGTGGACTAGCGGGGGACACACAGATACGCAGTATTTT. It yields the protein CSVEGWTSGGHTDTQYF.